The 18 T cell receptor beta chains given below trace back to one sample, sequenced in a study of T-cell memory formation after mild COVID-19. Each CDR3 protein gets one entry after TCRdb re-called the 5' RACE reads with MiXCR. Among 450,000 or so distinct CDR3 sequences listed, about 23% were seen once. The sample taken for sequencing was PBMCs or a T cell subset sorted from them (not recorded which). These receptors were obtained from an adult woman who had mild COVID-19 (a few samples of this study predate the infection). Cell type and time point are not known.

The chain is built from TRBV4-1 and TRBJ2-1; D is possibly TRBD2 (5 bases). V lost 4 bases and J 3 bases, leaving 13 bases between the germline ends. Germline V lookup: CDR1 MGHRA, CDR2 YSYEKL. The CDR3 runs 15 residues. CDR3 DNA sequence: TGCGCCAGCAGCCGTGTTAGCGAGGGCTACAATGAGCAGTTCTTC. Its translation is CASSRVSEGYNEQFF.

This clonotype was observed at least ten times. One junction end disagrees with the germline gene, perhaps due to a read error. The chain joins TRBV5-4 to TRBJ1-2, with D unclear. The CDR3 sequence is 13 residues long. The germline CDR1 and CDR2 sequences are SGHNT and YYREEE (reference sequence). CDR3 protein: CASSLDSNYGYTF. As DNA, the CDR3 is TGCGCCAGCAGCTTGGATAGCAACTATGGCTACACCTTC.

This clonotype was observed a handful of times. The chain has TRBV9 and TRBJ2-1; 7 bases agree with TRBD2. The CDR3 is 15 residues long. CDR1 SGDLS and CDR2 YYNGEE come from the germline V gene. With 0 bases clipped from V and 4 bases from J, the junction kept 4 bases outside the gene matches. In DNA, the CDR3 is TGTGCCAGCAGCGTAGAGCAAGCGGGGTACAATGAGCAGTTCTTC. Translated: CASSVEQAGYNEQFF. The complete variable domain, with remaining parts taken from reference TRBV9 and TRBJ2-1, reads DSGVTQTPKHLITATGQRVTLRCSPRSGDLSVYWYQQSLDQGLQFLIQYYNGEERAKGNILERFSAQQFPDLHSELNLSSLELGDSALYFCASSVEQAGYNEQFFGPGTRLTVL.

J is TRBJ2-7 and V is TRBV2; D might be TRBD1 or TRBD2, each matching 5 bases. CDR1 and CDR2 from the germline V gene are SNHLY and FYNNEI. This CDR3 has 15 amino acids. Trimming removed 6 bases from V and 3 bases from J, with 18 bases in between. The CDR3 DNA sequence: TGTGCCAGCAGCCGACTCTGGGGGACCGTCTACGAGCAGTACTTC. Protein: CASSRLWGTVYEQYF.

This clonotype showed up just a few times. This sequence joins TRBV24-1 and TRBJ1-1; tentative D call: TRBD1 (5 bases). The length of the CDR3 is 15 residues. Germline CDR1 reads KGHDR; CDR2 reads SFDVKD. Trimming took off 2 bases at V and 0 bases at J, with 9 bases between the two ends. CDR3 bases: TGTGCCACCAGTGATTCTGGACAACTGAACACTGAAGCTTTCTTT. Its protein product is CATSDSGQLNTEAFF.

The chain is built from TRBV2 and TRBJ2-1; 11 bases fit TRBD2. Trimming cost V 3 bases and J 15 bases; bases outside gene matches: 4. Germline V gives CDR1 SNHLY, CDR2 FYNNEI. This CDR3 region has 12 residues. CDR3 in amino acids: CASSEVLAGGFF. CDR3 in DNA: TGTGCCAGCAGTGAGGTCCTAGCGGGAGGGTTCTTC.

The sample holds a few counts of this clonotype. V usage is TRBV24-1 and J usage is TRBJ2-2, with D unresolved. The CDR3 consists of 15 residues. Trimming cost V 4 bases and J 0 bases, with 8 bases left between them. Germline V gives CDR1 KGHDR, CDR2 SFDVKD. CDR3 loop: CATSEGTANTGELFF. CDR3 coding DNA: TGTGCCACCAGTGAGGGCACAGCGAACACCGGGGAGCTGTTTTTT.

This rearrangement joins TRBV5-6 to TRBJ2-3; D call uncertain. This CDR3 region has 16 residues. V lost 2 bases and J 0 bases, leaving 13 bases between the germline ends. Germline CDR1 and CDR2: SGHDT and YYEEEE. CDR3: CASSLLTAPSTDTQYF. The CDR3 DNA is TGTGCCAGCAGCTTACTAACGGCTCCTAGCACAGATACGCAGTATTTT.

The chain has TRBV7-9 and TRBJ1-2, with no clear D. CDR1 is SEHNR, CDR2 FQNEAQ, per germline (reference sequence). The CDR3 has 16 residues. V was shortened by 5 bases and J by 2 bases, with 18 bases between the two germline ends. CDR3 DNA: TGTGCCAGCAGCCCCGTCGACGGCAGTTCGAACTATGGCTACACCTTC. Its translation is CASSPVDGSSNYGYTF.

V and J are TRBV10-3 and TRBJ1-3; no clear D. Trimming stripped 2 bases from V and 7 bases from J, with 9 bases between. Looked up from germline, CDR1 is ENHRY and CDR2 is SYGVKD. The CDR3 runs 13 residues. The CDR3 reads CAISEPALNTIYF. The CDR3, as DNA: TGTGCCATCAGTGAGCCCGCGTTGAACACCATATATTTT.

Only a few counts were recorded for this clonotype. V is TRBV29-1 and J is TRBJ2-7, with D unresolved. The CDR3 runs to 14 residues. V dropped 0 bases and J dropped 5 bases, with 14 bases sitting between them. Germline-derived CDR1 and CDR2 are SQVTM and ANQGSEA. The CDR3: CSVEDPWGINEQYF. DNA of the CDR3: TGCAGCGTTGAAGATCCTTGGGGAATCAACGAGCAGTACTTC.

This rearrangement joins TRBV5-6 to TRBJ2-5; D may be TRBD2 (6 bases). The CDR3 has 17 residues. Germline V gives CDR1 SGHDT, CDR2 YYEEEE. Trimming stripped 2 bases from V and 1 base from J, with 18 bases between. CDR3 sequence: CASSFYHSGGFQETQYF. CDR3 in DNA: TGTGCCAGCAGCTTTTACCATTCCGGGGGTTTCCAAGAGACCCAGTACTTC.

Ten or more counts support this clonotype. Mismatch with germline at one junction end may stem from a read error. The V call is TRBV5-1, the J call TRBJ2-5; D remains ambiguous. CDR1 SGHRS and CDR2 YFSETQ come from the germline V gene. The CDR3 runs 12 residues. The CDR3 loop reads CASSLVGETQYF. CDR3 nucleotide sequence: TGTGCCAGCAGCTTAGTGGGAGAGACCCAGTACTTC.

The chain uses TRBV5-6 and TRBJ2-1; TRBD2 aligns across 15 bases. Losses at the gene ends were 5 bases for V and 1 base for J; bases not matched to a gene: 4. Germline CDR1 and CDR2: SGHDT and YYEEEE. The CDR3 consists of 17 residues. The CDR3 DNA sequence: TGTGCCAGCAGATATGGACTAGCGGGAGGGTCCTACAATGAGCAGTTCTTC. It translates to CASRYGLAGGSYNEQFF. Using reference TRBV5-6 and TRBJ2-1 for the parts outside the CDR3, the full variable domain is DAGVTQSPTHLIKTRGQQVTLRCSPKSGHDTVSWYQQALGQGPQFIFQYYEEEERQRGNFPDRFSGHQFPNYSSELNVNALLLGDSALYLCASRYGLAGGSYNEQFFGPGTRLTVL.

This clonotype was seen more than once but under ten times. The chain recombines TRBV4-3 with TRBJ2-1; the match to TRBD2 covers 9 bases. Germline CDR1 and CDR2: LGHNA and YSLEER. V shed 0 bases and J 0 bases; nucleotides not matched to a gene: 21. The CDR3 runs 23 residues. CDR3 DNA sequence: TGCGCCAGCAGCCAAGATAGTCTGCGGCTAGCGGGACGGTTGAATAGCTCCTACAATGAGCAGTTCTTC. The encoded protein is CASSQDSLRLAGRLNSSYNEQFF.

This clonotype was counted a few times. This chain joins TRBV12-3 or TRBV12-4 and TRBJ1-1; no clear D. The CDR3 covers 11 residues. The V end lost 6 bases, the J end lost 4 bases, and 6 bases lay between the germline ends. The CDR3 spells CASSPFTEAFF. CDR3 in DNA: TGTGCCAGCAGCCCATTCACTGAAGCTTTCTTT.

The chain is built from TRBV20-1 and TRBJ2-1; D not certain. Per germline, CDR1 DFQATT and CDR2 SNEGSKA (reference sequence). The CDR3 sequence is 13 residues long. Trimming stripped 5 bases from V and 1 base from J, with 9 bases between. The CDR3 spells CSARSWSYNEQFF. The DNA of the CDR3 is TGCAGTGCTCGGAGCTGGTCCTACAATGAGCAGTTCTTC.

V gene TRBV24-1 combines with J gene TRBJ2-5; 10 bases are a match to TRBD1. Looked up from germline, CDR1 is KGHDR and CDR2 is SFDVKD. The CDR3 is made up of 14 amino acids. V was pared by 5 bases and J by 3 bases, with 2 bases of the junction left unmatched. The CDR3 spells CATSGDRGKETQYF. CDR3 nucleotides: TGTGCCACCAGTGGGGACAGGGGTAAAGAGACCCAGTACTTC.